These T cell receptor beta chains were read from a single sample in a study of blood T cell repertoires in COVID-19. Sequencing used immunoSEQ multiplex PCR; TCRdb keeps in-frame clones, though not all of them. The table includes approximately 70,000 clones, about nine tenths detected once. Sequencing was carried out using peripheral blood. The receptors stem from a young woman with acute or convalescent COVID-19. The CDR3 runs from the conserved cysteine through the conserved F or W. The D gene is left open where the match is weak. Expanded clones get a size class; other rows say once, few or many, or leave the size out.

j_call cdr3_length clone_size d_call v_call cdr3_nt cdr3_aa
TRBJ2-3 14 - - TRBV18 TGTGCCAGCTCAGCACGCGGCAGCACAGATACGCAGTATTTT CASSARGSTDTQYF
TRBJ2-7 17 - TRBD2 TRBV5-1 TGCGCCAGCAGCTTGGGACTAGCGGGGTATAGCTCCTACGAGCAGTACTTC CASSLGLAGYSSYEQYF
TRBJ2-3 15 once TRBD2 TRBV6-5 TGTGCCAGCACCGCGGGGGGTAGTGGCACAGATACGCAGTATTTT CASTAGGSGTDTQYF
TRBJ1-3 15 - TRBD1 TRBV2 TGTGCCAGCAGTGTTGGGACAGTCTCTGGAAACACCATATATTTT CASSVGTVSGNTIYF
TRBJ2-5 15 once - TRBV7-9 TGTGCCAGCAGCTTGGCACGGGGGTATACGGAGACCCAGTACTTC CASSLARGYTETQYF
TRBJ1-1 16 - TRBD1 TRBV2 TGTGCCAGCAGTCGGACAGGGGGCGCGGTGGACACTGAAGCTTTCTTT CASSRTGGAVDTEAFF
TRBJ1-2 13 - - TRBV7-2 TGTGCCAGCAGCTTATATCGGTTGGAGGGCTACACCTTC CASSLYRLEGYTF
TRBJ1-6 15 few TRBD1 TRBV20-1 TGCAGTGCTAGTTTTGGATCAGGGGGAAATTCACCCCTCCACTTT CSASFGSGGNSPLHF
TRBJ1-1 14 - - TRBV5-6 TGTGCCAGCAGCACAGGGATTGATGGCACTGAAGCTTTCTTT CASSTGIDGTEAFF
TRBJ2-7 15 few TRBD2 TRBV5-4 TGTGCCAGCAGTACGACTAGCGGGAGTTACGGCGAGCAGTACTTC CASSTTSGSYGEQYF
TRBJ2-7 11 - TRBD2 TRBV30 TGTGCCTGGAGTGTGGGGGGGATGCAGTACTTC CAWSVGGMQYF
TRBJ1-3 14 - - TRBV18 TGTGCCAGCTCACCAATTCAGTCTGGAAACACCATATATTTT CASSPIQSGNTIYF
TRBJ1-2 16 - TRBD1 TRBV4-1 TGCGCCAGCAGCCATGCCCCGGGACAGTTTAACTATGGCTACACCTTC CASSHAPGQFNYGYTF
TRBJ2-3 13 - - TRBV9 TGTGCCAGCAGCGTAGTTGAGGCAGATACGCAGTATTTT CASSVVEADTQYF
TRBJ2-7 14 - TRBD2 TRBV6-5 TGTGCCAGCAGTTACCTAGCGGGAACGGATGAGCAGTACTTC CASSYLAGTDEQYF